This passage covers 23 T cell receptor beta chains from one sample sequenced in a study of blood T cell repertoires in COVID-19. Measured with immunoSEQ multiplex PCR; TCRdb has only the in-frame clones, and not every one. This table holds approximately 96,000 clones, 85% to 95% found once. The sample taken for sequencing was peripheral blood. Receptors were obtained from a man aged 60 to 75 with acute or convalescent COVID-19.

V is TRBV6-5 and J is TRBJ2-5; 11 nucleotides align to TRBD1. Trimming removed 0 bases from V and 3 bases from J; junction bases left unmatched: 0. This CDR3 is built from 15 residues. Germline V gene data show CDR1 as MNHEY and CDR2 as SVGAGI. CDR3 DNA sequence: TGTGCCAGCAGTTACTCGGGACAGGGGGAAGAGACCCAGTACTTC. It specifies CASSYSGQGEETQYF.

This sequence joins TRBV15 and TRBJ1-4; 9 bases line up with TRBD1. V lost 3 bases to trimming and J lost 6 bases; unmatched junction nucleotides: 8. The germline V gene has CDR1 LNHNV and CDR2 YYDKDF (reference sequence). The CDR3 consists of 16 residues. The CDR3 sequence: CATSRSTGGRDEKLFF. The CDR3 nucleotides read TGTGCCACCAGCAGGTCGACAGGGGGTAGAGATGAAAAACTGTTTTTT.

Remarks on this clone: The junction departs from germline at one end; a sequencing error may be responsible. V and J are TRBV7-2 and TRBJ2-2, with 7 bases aligning to TRBD1. CDR1 is SGHTA, CDR2 FQGNSA, per germline. This CDR3 has 13 residues. The CDR3 region is CAGSEQGSGELFF. The CDR3 bases are TGTGCCGGCAGTGAACAGGGGTCCGGGGAGCTGTTTTTT.

This sequence joins TRBV2 and TRBJ1-2; 7 positions agree with TRBD1. The J segment lost 3 bases and the V segment lost 5 bases, leaving 3 bases of the junction unmatched. Germline CDR1 and CDR2: SNHLY and FYNNEI. The CDR3 spans 13 residues. The CDR3 is CASSRDSDYGYTF. CDR3 in DNA: TGTGCCAGCAGTAGGGACAGCGACTATGGCTACACCTTC. Using reference TRBV2 and TRBJ1-2 for the parts outside the CDR3, the full variable domain is EPEVTQTPSHQVTQMGQEVILRCVPISNHLYFYWYRQILGQKVEFLVSFYNNEISEKSEIFDDQFSVERPDGSNFTLKIRSTKLEDSAMYFCASSRDSDYGYTFGSGTRLTVV.

The chain joins TRBV19 to TRBJ1-3; D gene ambiguous. CDR3 length: 14 residues. Germline V gene data show CDR1 as LNHDA and CDR2 as SQIVND (reference sequence). The V end lost 7 bases, the J end lost 0 bases, and 10 bases lay between the germline ends. CDR3 nucleotides: TGTGCCAGTATGTACCACTTCTCTGGAAACACCATATATTTT. This encodes CASMYHFSGNTIYF.

This chain uses TRBV6-5 with TRBJ2-7; D perhaps matches TRBD1 (6 bases). The germline V gene has CDR1 MNHEY and CDR2 SVGAGI. This CDR3 spans 16 amino acids. V lost 4 bases, J lost 0 bases, and 16 bases lay in between. CDR3 sequence reads: CASSLSRTESSYEQYF. CDR3 in DNA: TGTGCCAGCAGTTTATCTCGGACAGAGAGCTCCTACGAGCAGTACTTC.

This clone was observed a few times. The V gene is TRBV28, the J gene TRBJ2-7, with a tentative D call TRBD1 (6 bases). CDR1 and CDR2 from the germline V gene are MDHEN and SYDVKM. Between the trimmed V and J ends, which lost 5 bases and 6 bases, there was a span of 38 bases. This CDR3 contains 21 residues. The CDR3 nucleotides are TGTGCCAGCAGTGCCAAGCAGGGGATTGGTACTTTGGTGGCTAAAAGATCCGAGCAGTACTTC. The encoded protein is CASSAKQGIGTLVAKRSEQYF.

Only a few counts were recorded for this clone. The V call is TRBV5-4, the J call TRBJ2-7; D perhaps matches TRBD1 (6 bases). Germline values: CDR1 SGHNT, CDR2 YYREEE (reference sequence). This CDR3 has 13 residues. The V gene lost 5 bases and the J gene lost 4 bases, with 13 bases spanning the gap. This CDR3 reads CASRETGGYEQYF. In DNA form, the CDR3 reads TGTGCCAGCAGAGAGACAGGAGGTTACGAGCAGTACTTC. The full variable domain, in which reference TRBV5-4 and TRBJ2-7 provide the parts outside the CDR3, is ETGVTQSPTHLIKTRGQQVTLRCSSQSGHNTVSWYQQALGQGPQFIFQYYREEENGRGNFPPRFSGLQFPNYSSELNVNALELDDSALYLCASRETGGYEQYFGPGTRLTVT.

The chain employs TRBV7-2 and TRBJ2-7; D possibly corresponds to TRBD2 (6 bases). The CDR3 extends over 16 amino acids. The germline V gene has CDR1 SGHTA and CDR2 FQGNSA. Between the trimmed V and J ends, which lost 1 base and 3 bases, there was a span of 16 bases. The CDR3 nucleotides are TGTGCCAGCAGCTTAGAAGCTGGACGGGGGTACTACGAGCAGTACTTC. Protein product: CASSLEAGRGYYEQYF.

Note on this clone: Other DNA sequences in the same sample also yield this CDR3. The chain links TRBV7-3 to TRBJ2-2, with 9 bases fitting TRBD2. Germline assignment: CDR1 SGHTA and CDR2 FQGTGA. Trimming at V came to 3 bases and at J to 1 base, leaving 18 bases not matched to a gene. The CDR3 runs to 21 residues. CDR3 loop: CASSFPGLAGGGSQNTGELFF. Here the CDR3 DNA reads TGTGCCAGCAGCTTTCCGGGACTCGCGGGAGGGGGGTCCCAGAACACCGGGGAGCTGTTTTTT.

CDR3 in amino acids: CASSFEGGRNQPQHF. In DNA, the CDR3 is TGCGCCAGCAGCTTCGAGGGTGGCAGAAATCAGCCCCAGCATTTT. The chain couples TRBV5-1 to TRBJ1-5; no firm D call. The germline V gene encodes CDR1 SGHRS and CDR2 YFSETQ. CDR3 length: 15 amino acids. The ends were cut back, 2 bases at V and 4 bases at J, with 13 bases in the middle.

The chain employs TRBV19 and TRBJ1-1; D perhaps matches TRBD1 (5 bases). Per the germline V gene, CDR1 is LNHDA and CDR2 is SQIVND (reference sequence). The CDR3 is made up of 14 amino acids. Deletions cut 1 base from V and 6 bases from J, with 12 bases between. For the CDR3, the DNA is TGTGCCAGTAGTATAGGGGTCAGGGAGGCTGAAGCTTTCTTT. This gives the protein CASSIGVREAEAFF.

This chain links TRBV5-5 with TRBJ2-1; TRBD2 agrees at 8 bases. The V gene end was trimmed by 0 bases and the J gene end by 4 bases; junction bases not matched to a gene: 6. Germline-derived CDR1 and CDR2 are SGHKS and YYEKEE (reference sequence). The CDR3 length is 16 residues. The CDR3: CASSLEGTRSYNEQFF. The DNA of the CDR3 is TGTGCCAGCAGCTTGGAGGGGACTAGATCGTACAATGAGCAGTTCTTC.

The chain couples TRBV14 to TRBJ1-2; D may be TRBD1 (5 bases). The CDR3 runs to 15 residues. CDR1 and CDR2 from the germline V gene are SGHDN and FVKESK. V lost 3 bases and J 6 bases, leaving 17 bases between the germline ends. CDR3 residues: CASSQTVTASDGYTF. The CDR3, as DNA: TGTGCCAGCAGCCAGACGGTGACAGCTTCGGATGGCTACACCTTC.

This chain uses TRBV29-1 with TRBJ1-2; TRBD1 is a possible D gene (6 bases). CDR3 length equals 15 residues. The V gene lost 7 bases and the J gene lost 4 bases, with 22 bases spanning the gap. Germline-derived CDR1 and CDR2 are SQVTM and ANQGSEA. CDR3 sequence reads: CSARVEDRFLYGYTF. The CDR3 coding sequence is TGCAGCGCCCGGGTCGAGGACAGATTCCTCTATGGCTACACCTTC.

The CDR3 DNA is TGTGCCAGCTGGAAAGGACAGGGGATGGGTAACTATGGCTACACCTTC. Its protein product is CASWKGQGMGNYGYTF. The V and J genes are TRBV27 and TRBJ1-2; 9 bases align to TRBD1. The CDR3 covers 16 residues. After removal of 8 bases from V and 1 base from J, the junction contained 11 bases not matched to a gene. CDR1 and CDR2 from the germline V gene are MNHEY and SMNVEV (reference sequence).

This rearrangement joins TRBV13 to TRBJ2-1; 14 nucleotides align to TRBD2. J gave up 8 bases and V 4 bases, and 16 bases lay outside the gene matches. Looked up from germline, CDR1 is PRHDT and CDR2 is FYEKMQ (reference sequence). The CDR3 sequence is 19 residues long. The CDR3 spells CASSYGPGTSGRFRYEQFF. CDR3 bases: TGTGCCAGCAGCTACGGTCCCGGGACTAGCGGGAGATTTCGCTATGAGCAGTTCTTC.

This clone was observed a few times. Other nucleotide sequences from this sample produce the same CDR3. J is TRBJ1-2 and V is TRBV5-6; 7 positions agree with TRBD1. Per germline, CDR1 SGHDT and CDR2 YYEEEE. Trimming removed 4 bases from V and 2 bases from J; junction bases left unmatched: 5. The CDR3 spans 14 residues. CDR3 loop: CASSPGTVNYGYTF. The DNA for the CDR3 is TGTGCCAGCAGCCCCGGGACAGTGAACTATGGCTACACCTTC.

The chain employs TRBV6-6 and TRBJ1-5; TRBD1 matches 8 bases. Germline V gene lookup returns CDR1 MNHNY and CDR2 SVGAGI (reference sequence). J gave up 2 bases and V 5 bases, and 8 bases lay outside the gene matches. This CDR3 has 16 amino acids. Written as DNA, the CDR3 is TGTGCCAGCAGTCGAGCAGGGGGCAGGGGCAATCAGCCCCAGCATTTT. Its translation: CASSRAGGRGNQPQHF.

The chain has TRBV11-1 and TRBJ2-7, with D perhaps TRBD1 (5 bases). CDR3 length: 13 residues. V lost 1 base, J lost 4 bases, and 8 bases lay in between. Germline assignment: CDR1 SGHAT and CDR2 FQDESV (reference sequence). As DNA, the CDR3 is TGTGCCAGCAGCTTAGGCAGGGAATACGAGCAGTACTTC. This codes for CASSLGREYEQYF.

The chain is built from TRBV6-5 and TRBJ2-1; the D gene is possibly TRBD1 (6 bases). This CDR3 comprises 13 residues. The germline V gene has CDR1 MNHEY and CDR2 SVGAGI. V lost 4 bases, J lost 8 bases, and 12 bases lay in between. For the CDR3, the DNA is TGTGCCAGCAGTTTACAGGGTTTCGATGAGCAGTTCTTC. Residues: CASSLQGFDEQFF.

The chain combines TRBV6-4 with TRBJ2-5; D unclear. The CDR3 spans 13 residues. CDR1 MRHNA and CDR2 SNTAGT come from the germline V gene. V was pared by 11 bases and J by 5 bases, with 18 bases between. This CDR3 reads CAGLRIGWETQYF. DNA of the CDR3: TGTGCCGGTTTACGAATCGGGTGGGAGACCCAGTACTTC.

In this sample, this clone turned up once. The chain recombines TRBV28 with TRBJ1-5; the D gene is possibly TRBD1 (5 bases). Between the trimmed V and J ends, which lost 8 bases and 6 bases, there was a span of 20 bases. There are 15 residues in the CDR3. Germline CDR1 and CDR2: MDHEN and SYDVKM. The CDR3 DNA reads TGTGCCAGCGGCAGGGTGGGCGATGGTGCTCAGCCCCAGCATTTT. The encoded protein is CASGRVGDGAQPQHF.